This T cell receptor beta chain comes out of a study of T cells of healthy individuals. TCRdb redid the calling of the 5' RACE reads with MiXCR, one entry per CDR3 protein. The table lists approximately 50,000 distinct CDR3 sequences, 14% to 15% of them singletons, with approximately 16% in the top ten. This CDR3 has 13 residues. The V gene lost 6 bases and the J gene lost 3 bases, with 12 bases spanning the gap. The receptor was derived from a human donor in good health. V usage is TRBV12-3 or TRBV12-4 and J usage is TRBJ2-7; weak D call: TRBD1 (6 bases). This CDR3 reads CASSVGQFYEQYF. The CDR3 DNA reads as TGTGCCAGCAGCGTCGGACAGTTCTACGAGCAGTACTTC.